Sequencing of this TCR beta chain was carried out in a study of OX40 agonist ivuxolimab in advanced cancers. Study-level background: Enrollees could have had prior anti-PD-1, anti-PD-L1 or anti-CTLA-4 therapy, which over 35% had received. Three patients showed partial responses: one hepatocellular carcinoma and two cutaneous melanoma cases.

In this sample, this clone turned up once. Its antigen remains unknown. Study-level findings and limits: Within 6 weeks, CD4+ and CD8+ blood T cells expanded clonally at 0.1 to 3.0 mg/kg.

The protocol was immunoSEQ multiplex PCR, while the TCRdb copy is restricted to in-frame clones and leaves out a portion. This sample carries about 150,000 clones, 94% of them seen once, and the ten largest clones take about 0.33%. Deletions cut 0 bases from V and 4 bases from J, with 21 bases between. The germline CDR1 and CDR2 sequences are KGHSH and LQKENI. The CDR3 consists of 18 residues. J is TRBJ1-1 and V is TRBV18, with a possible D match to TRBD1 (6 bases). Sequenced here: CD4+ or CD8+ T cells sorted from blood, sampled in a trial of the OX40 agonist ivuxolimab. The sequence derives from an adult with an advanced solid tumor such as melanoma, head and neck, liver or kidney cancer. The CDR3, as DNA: TGTGCCAGCTCACCACCGGTCTCCAGGTGGGTGGGGGCCACTGAAGCTTTCTTT. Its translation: CASSPPVSRWVGATEAFF.